The 13 T cell receptor beta chains below come from one sample, sequenced in a study of graft-versus-host responses after intestinal transplantation. No antigen has been identified for these receptors. Clones were sequenced by immunoSEQ multiplex PCR, and TCRdb holds only the in-frame ones, with some missing. The sample contains roughly 99,000 clones, about nine tenths of which appear only once. The sequencing used unstimulated CD8+ T cells sorted from spleen or lymph node cells, collected before transplant. The receptors were sampled from a human donor who was the organ donor for an intestinal transplant.

The chain joins TRBV18 to TRBJ2-3; 8 bases map to TRBD2. This CDR3 region has 18 residues. The junction had 12 bases not matched to a gene; V was cut back by 2 bases and J by 2 bases. The germline V gene encodes CDR1 KGHSH and CDR2 LQKENI. This CDR3 reads CASSPGRSGRSITDTQYF. The CDR3 DNA follows: TGTGCCAGCTCACCAGGAAGGAGCGGGAGATCGATCACAGATACGCAGTATTTT.

The genes are TRBV6-1 and TRBJ1-3, with TRBD1 as a possible D gene (5 bases). V lost 3 bases to trimming and J lost 5 bases, with 14 bases between them. This CDR3 is built from 15 residues. Germline-derived CDR1 and CDR2 are MNHNS and SASEGT. The CDR3 DNA follows: TGTGCCAGCAGTGATGACAGCCTAAGGCGAAACACCATATATTTT. Encoded protein: CASSDDSLRRNTIYF.

The chain is built from TRBV27 and TRBJ2-7, with D possibly matching TRBD1 (5 bases). CDR1 and CDR2 (germline): MNHEY, SMNVEV (reference sequence). V lost 3 bases, J lost 5 bases, and 14 bases lay in between. The CDR3 spans 14 residues. The CDR3 DNA reads as TGTGCCAGCAGTTTTCTAGACAGATTGGACGAGCAGTACTTC. Residues: CASSFLDRLDEQYF.

This chain uses TRBV19 with TRBJ1-1; D gene uncertain. V shed 5 bases and J shed 2 bases, with 9 bases lying between them. CDR1 and CDR2 from the germline V gene are LNHDA and SQIVND (reference sequence). CDR3 length: 13 amino acids. The DNA of the CDR3 is TGTGCCAGTAGTGAAACACCCAACACTGAAGCTTTCTTT. Its translation is CASSETPNTEAFF.

V usage is TRBV29-1 and J usage is TRBJ2-1; 8 nucleotides match TRBD2. The CDR3 covers 16 residues. The junction had 14 bases not matched to a gene; V was cut back by 6 bases and J by 4 bases. Germline-derived CDR1 and CDR2 are SQVTM and ANQGSEA. The chain's CDR3 is CSVAGSGGASYNEQFF. CDR3 coding DNA: TGCAGCGTCGCTGGATCCGGGGGGGCGTCTTACAATGAGCAGTTCTTC.

The CDR3 here is CASSLLSQPASSYEQYF. CDR3 nucleotides: TGTGCCAGCAGCTTATTGTCCCAACCCGCGAGCTCCTACGAGCAGTACTTC. The rearrangement uses TRBV13 and TRBJ2-7; unclear D gene. The V gene's germline CDR1 is PRHDT and CDR2 FYEKMQ (reference sequence). Trimming pared 2 bases from V and 0 bases from J, leaving 17 bases between. The CDR3 is 17 residues long.

V gene TRBV25-1 combines with J gene TRBJ2-1; D uncertain. This CDR3 region has 11 residues. Germline V gene data show CDR1 as MGHDK and CDR2 as SYGVNS. Trimming shortened V by 1 base and J by 7 bases, and 2 bases separated the two germline ends. CDR3 region: CASSESNEQFF. The CDR3 DNA follows: TGTGCCAGCAGTGAATCAAATGAGCAGTTCTTC.

The genes are TRBV7-9 and TRBJ1-2; 8 nucleotides line up with TRBD1. Germline V CDR1 and CDR2: SEHNR, FQNEAQ (reference sequence). The CDR3 is 15 residues long. The trim removed 5 bases at V and 3 bases at J, leaving 8 bases unmatched. The CDR3 spells CASSTWDRRDYGYTF. In DNA, the CDR3 is TGTGCCAGCAGCACGTGGGACAGGAGGGACTATGGCTACACCTTC.

This clone was seen more than once but under ten times. The rearrangement links TRBV29-1 to TRBJ1-1; D possibly corresponds to TRBD1 (5 bases). The germline gives CDR1 SQVTM, CDR2 ANQGSEA. V dropped 6 bases and J dropped 5 bases, with 16 bases sitting between them. This CDR3 has 13 amino acids. The CDR3: CSVTQGIKTEAFF. CDR3 nucleotides: TGCAGCGTGACCCAGGGAATTAAGACTGAAGCTTTCTTT.

This clone appeared once. The rearrangement joins TRBV29-1 to TRBJ2-1, with a tentative D call TRBD1 (6 bases). The CDR3 length is 17 residues. V lost 7 bases, J lost 3 bases, and 25 bases lay in between. The V gene's germline CDR1 is SQVTM and CDR2 ANQGSEA. DNA for the CDR3: TGCAGCGCAACCGGGACACGACCGCCCTGGTACTACAATGAGCAGTTCTTC. Its translation: CSATGTRPPWYYNEQFF.

This clone came up a few times. The gene calls are TRBV5-6 and TRBJ1-2; TRBD1 agrees at 7 bases. The length of the CDR3 is 14 residues. Looked up from germline, CDR1 is SGHDT and CDR2 is YYEEEE. J gave up 0 bases and V 3 bases, and 2 bases lay outside the gene matches. The CDR3 region is CASSYDRANYGYTF. The DNA of the CDR3 is TGTGCCAGCAGCTATGACAGGGCTAACTATGGCTACACCTTC.

The chain employs TRBV30 and TRBJ2-3; 16 bases are shared with TRBD2. The germline gives CDR1 GTSNPN, CDR2 SVGIG (reference sequence). The CDR3 has 16 residues. With 2 bases clipped from V and 4 bases from J, the junction kept 3 bases outside the gene matches. Here the CDR3 reads CAWSLGTSGGADTQYF. CDR3 bases: TGTGCCTGGAGTCTAGGGACTAGCGGGGGGGCAGATACGCAGTATTTT.

The chain is built from TRBV4-2 and TRBJ1-2, with 7 nucleotides matching TRBD1. V was clipped by 4 bases and J by 4 bases; unmatched bases: 9. The CDR3 is 15 residues long. Per the germline V gene, CDR1 is LGHNA and CDR2 is YNFKEQ. The CDR3: CASSRLDREAYGYTF. DNA for the CDR3: TGTGCCAGCAGCCGACTCGACAGGGAGGCCTATGGCTACACCTTC.